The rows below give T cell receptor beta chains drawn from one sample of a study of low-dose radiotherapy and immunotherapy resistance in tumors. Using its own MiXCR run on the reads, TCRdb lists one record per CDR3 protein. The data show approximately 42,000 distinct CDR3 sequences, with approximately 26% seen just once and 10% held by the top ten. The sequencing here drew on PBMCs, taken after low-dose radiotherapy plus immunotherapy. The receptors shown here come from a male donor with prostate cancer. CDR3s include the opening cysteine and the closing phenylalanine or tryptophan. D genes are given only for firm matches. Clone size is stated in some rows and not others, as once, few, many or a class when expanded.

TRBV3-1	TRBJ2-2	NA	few	TGTGCCAGCAGCCATGGAACCGCCGGGGAGCTGTTTTTT	CASSHGTAGELFF
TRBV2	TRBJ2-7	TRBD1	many	TGTGCCAGCCCGCTCCCGGGACAGAAGGTAAACGAGCAGTACTTC	CASPLPGQKVNEQYF
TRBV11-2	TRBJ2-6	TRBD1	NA	TGTGCCAGCAGGAGGGGGCCCGGGGCCAACGTCCTGACTTTC	CASRRGPGANVLTF
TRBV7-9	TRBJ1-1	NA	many	TGTGCCAGCAGCTTAGTGGGGCAGGGTAGCGAAGCTTTCTTT	CASSLVGQGSEAFF
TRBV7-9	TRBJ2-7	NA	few	TGTGCCAGCAGCTTAGCAGGGAGTACCTACGAGCAGTACTTC	CASSLAGSTYEQYF
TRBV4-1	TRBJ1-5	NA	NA	TGCGCCAGCAGCCAATTTACAGGGAATCAGCCCCAGCATTTT	CASSQFTGNQPQHF
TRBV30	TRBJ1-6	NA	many	TGTGCCCATCAAGGGGGGGCCGGCTCCTATAATTCACCCCTCCACTTT	CAHQGGAGSYNSPLHF
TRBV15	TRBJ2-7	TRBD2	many	TGTGCCACCAGCAGAGACGGGGGGATGTCCTACGAGCAGTACTTC	CATSRDGGMSYEQYF
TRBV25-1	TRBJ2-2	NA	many	TGTGCCAGCAGTGAATTTAGGGTCACCGGGGAGCTGTTTTTT	CASSEFRVTGELFF
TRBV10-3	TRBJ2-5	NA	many	TGTGCCCCGCCCCGGGACCAAGAGACCCAGTACTTC	CAPPRDQETQYF
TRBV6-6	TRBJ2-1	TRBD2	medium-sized	TGTGCCAGCAGCCAACCCTCCCGACTAGCGGGAGGGCCACGTGAGCAGTTCTTC	CASSQPSRLAGGPREQFF
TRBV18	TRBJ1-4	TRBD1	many	TGTGCCAGCTCAGACGACAGGGGTGGCGAAAAACTGTTTTTT	CASSDDRGGEKLFF
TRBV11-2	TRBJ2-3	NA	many	TGTGCCAGCACCAACCCCTCGCAAGGTGGGCAGTATTTT	CASTNPSQGGQYF
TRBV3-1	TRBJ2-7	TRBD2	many	TGTGCCAGCAGCCAAGTAGCGGGAGGAAGCGAGCAGTACTTC	CASSQVAGGSEQYF
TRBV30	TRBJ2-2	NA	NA	TGTGCTTCTACCGGAAGGGGGGCGGACACCGGGGAGCTGTTTTTT	CASTGRGADTGELFF
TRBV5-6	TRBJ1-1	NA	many	TGTGCCAGCAGCTCCGGGCGAGGGGACGGTGGAGCTTTCTTT	CASSSGRGDGGAFF
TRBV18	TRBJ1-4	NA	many	TGTGCCAGCTCACCACGGGACACAACAACTAATGAAAAACTGTTTTTT	CASSPRDTTTNEKLFF
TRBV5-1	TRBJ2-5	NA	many	TGCGCCAGCAGCTTGGGCCCGGGGGGCCAGGAGACCCAGTACTTC	CASSLGPGGQETQYF
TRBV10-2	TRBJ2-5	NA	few	TGCGCCAGCAGAGCCGGGACACGGAACTTAGAGACCCAGTACTTC	CASRAGTRNLETQYF
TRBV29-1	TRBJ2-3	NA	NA	TGCAGCGTTGACCAGGACTACCCTACGCAGTATTTT	CSVDQDYPTQYF
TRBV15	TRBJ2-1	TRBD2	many	TGTGCCACCAGCAGAGCTGGGACTAGCGGGGGAAATGAGCAGTTCTTC	CATSRAGTSGGNEQFF
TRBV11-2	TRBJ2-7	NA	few	TGTGCCAGCAGCTCGGCCGGGAGTATCTACGAGCAGTACTTC	CASSSAGSIYEQYF
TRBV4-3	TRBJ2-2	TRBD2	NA	TGCGCCAGCAGCCAAGATGCGGCGGGGGGGCCCGGCACCGGGGAGCTGTTTTTT	CASSQDAAGGPGTGELFF
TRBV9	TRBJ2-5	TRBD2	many	TGTGCCAGCAGCCAGACTAGCGGCCAGGGAGAGACCCAGTACTTC	CASSQTSGQGETQYF
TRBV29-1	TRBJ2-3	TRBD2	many	TGCAGCGTCCGGACTAGCGGGACCCAGGGGACGCAGTATTTT	CSVRTSGTQGTQYF
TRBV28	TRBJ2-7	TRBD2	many	TGTGCCAGCAGTGCCGGGACTAGCGGCTACGAGCAGTACTTC	CASSAGTSGYEQYF
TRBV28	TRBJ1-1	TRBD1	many	TGTGCCAGCAGTTCATACAGGGGGCAGAACACTGAAGCTTTCTTT	CASSSYRGQNTEAFF
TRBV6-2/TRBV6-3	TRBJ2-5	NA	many	TGTGCCAGCAGCAGGCGACAGGGAGGCCCAGAGACCCAGTACTTC	CASSRRQGGPETQYF
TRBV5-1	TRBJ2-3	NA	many	TGCGCCAGCAGCTTGGAGGAGCAGCAGTATTTT	CASSLEEQQYF
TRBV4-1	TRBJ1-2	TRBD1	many	TGCGCCAGCAGCCAAGAAGCTGGGGGACAGGGGGCAAGGGGCTACACCTTC	CASSQEAGGQGARGYTF
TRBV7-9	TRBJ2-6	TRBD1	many	TGTGCCAACCCCGGGACAGGGGGCCCTGGGGCCAACGTCCTGACTTTC	CANPGTGGPGANVLTF
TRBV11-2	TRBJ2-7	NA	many	TGTGCCAGCAGCTTAGTGGGCTACGAGCAGTACTTC	CASSLVGYEQYF
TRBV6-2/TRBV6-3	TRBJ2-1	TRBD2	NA	TGTGCCAGCGGACTAGCGGGGGGGCCGGCTTACAATGAGCAGTTCTTC	CASGLAGGPAYNEQFF
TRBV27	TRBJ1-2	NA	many	TGTGCCACCCCGGCAATGAACTATGGCTACACCTTC	CATPAMNYGYTF
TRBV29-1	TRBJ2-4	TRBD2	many	TGCAGCGCCCGGACTAGCGGGACCGGTAACATTCAGTACTTC	CSARTSGTGNIQYF
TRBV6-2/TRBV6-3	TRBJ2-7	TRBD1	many	TGTGCCAGCAGTTCCCGGGACAGCTCCTACGAGCAGTACTTC	CASSSRDSSYEQYF
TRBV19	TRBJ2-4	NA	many	TGTGCCAGTATTGGACAGAAAAACATTCAGTACTTC	CASIGQKNIQYF